This T cell receptor beta chain was documented in a study of T cells in localized non-small cell lung cancer. Study results and caveats: Only one tumor region went through sequencing, so heterogeneity may still be there.

The CDR3 spans 18 residues. Germline-derived CDR1 and CDR2 are SGHNT and YYREEE (reference sequence). V was clipped by 4 bases and J by 3 bases, with 25 bases between them. Remarks on this clone: Its antigen is not known.

Libraries were prepared by immunoSEQ multiplex PCR; TCRdb keeps only in-frame clonotypes and omits some of them. The table lists approximately 100,000 clones, approximately 91% of them singletons. The rearrangement links TRBV5-4 to TRBJ1-2; D unclear. The sequence came from a woman aged 40-70 years with stage II squamous cell lung carcinoma. Sequencing used PBMCs, obtained before any cancer treatment. CDR3 nucleotides: TGTGCCAGCAGCGACGGGATTGGACTTCGATCTACTTACTATGGCTACACCTTC. The encoded protein is CASSDGIGLRSTYYGYTF.